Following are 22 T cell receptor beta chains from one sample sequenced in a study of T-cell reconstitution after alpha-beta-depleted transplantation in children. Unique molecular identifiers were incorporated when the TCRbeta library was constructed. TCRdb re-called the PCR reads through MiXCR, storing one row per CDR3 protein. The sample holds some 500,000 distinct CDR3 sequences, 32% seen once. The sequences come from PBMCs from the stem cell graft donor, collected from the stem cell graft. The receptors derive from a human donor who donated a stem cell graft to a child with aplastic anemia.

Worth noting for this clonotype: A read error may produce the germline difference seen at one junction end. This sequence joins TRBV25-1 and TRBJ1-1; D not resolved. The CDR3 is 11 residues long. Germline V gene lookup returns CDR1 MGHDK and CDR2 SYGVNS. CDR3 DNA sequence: TGTGCCAGCAGTGAAAACAGTGAAGCTTTCTTT. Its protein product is CASSENSEAFF.

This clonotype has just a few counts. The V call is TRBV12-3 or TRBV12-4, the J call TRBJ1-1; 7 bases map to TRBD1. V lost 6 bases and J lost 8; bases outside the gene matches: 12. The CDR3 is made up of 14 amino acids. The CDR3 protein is CASRNAGGLREAFF. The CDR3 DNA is TGTGCCAGCAGAAACGCAGGGGGTTTAAGGGAAGCTTTCTTT.

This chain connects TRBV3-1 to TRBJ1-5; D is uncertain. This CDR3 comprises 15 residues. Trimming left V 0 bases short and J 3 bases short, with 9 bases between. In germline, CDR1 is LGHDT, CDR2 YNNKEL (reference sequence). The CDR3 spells CASSQEGRDNQPQHF. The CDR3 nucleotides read TGTGCCAGCAGCCAAGAGGGCCGTGACAATCAGCCCCAGCATTTT.

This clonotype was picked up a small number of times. CDR3: CASSLDPDQLTYEQYF. The CDR3 DNA is TGCGCCAGCAGCTTGGACCCGGATCAACTAACCTACGAGCAGTACTTC. The chain is built from TRBV5-1 and TRBJ2-7, with D unresolved. Germline lookup yields CDR1 SGHRS and CDR2 YFSETQ. CDR3 length: 16 amino acids. Trimming shortened V by 0 bases and J by 2 bases, and 15 bases separated the two germline ends.

In nucleotides, the CDR3 is TGCAGCGTTGAAGATCCGGCTCGCAGGGTGGGTGAAAAACTGTTTTTT. It codes for CSVEDPARRVGEKLFF. The chain combines TRBV29-1 with TRBJ1-4; a possible D gene is TRBD1 (5 bases). Germline CDR1 is SQVTM and CDR2 is ANQGSEA. The V end was cut by 0 bases, the J end by 7 bases, with 18 bases between. The CDR3 extends over 16 amino acids.

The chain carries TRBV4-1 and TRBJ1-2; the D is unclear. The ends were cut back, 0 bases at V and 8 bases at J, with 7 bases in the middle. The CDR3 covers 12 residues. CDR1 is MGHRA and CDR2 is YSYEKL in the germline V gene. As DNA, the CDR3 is TGCGCCAGCAGCCAAGACCTGAGGGGCTACACCTTC. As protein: CASSQDLRGYTF.

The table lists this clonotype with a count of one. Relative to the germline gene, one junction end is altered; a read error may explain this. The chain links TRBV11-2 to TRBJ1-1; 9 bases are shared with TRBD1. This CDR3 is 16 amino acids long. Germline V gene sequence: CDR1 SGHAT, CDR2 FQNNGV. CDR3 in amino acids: CVSKNEEGTGRTEAFF. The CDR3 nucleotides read TGTGTCAGCAAAAATGAAGAGGGGACAGGGAGAACTGAAGCTTTCTTT. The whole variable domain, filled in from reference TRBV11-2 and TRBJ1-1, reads EAGVAQSPRYKIIEKRQSVAFWCNPISGHATLYWYQQILGQGPKLLIQFQNNGVVDDSQLPKDRFSAERLKGVDSTLKIQPAKLEDSAVYLCVSKNEEGTGRTEAFFGQGTRLTVV.

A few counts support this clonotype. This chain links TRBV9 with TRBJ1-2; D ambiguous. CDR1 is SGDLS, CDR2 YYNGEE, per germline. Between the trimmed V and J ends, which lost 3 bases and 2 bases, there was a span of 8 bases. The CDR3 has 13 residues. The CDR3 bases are TGTGCCAGCAGCGCCGTCTTGAACTATGGCTACACCTTC. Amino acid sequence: CASSAVLNYGYTF.

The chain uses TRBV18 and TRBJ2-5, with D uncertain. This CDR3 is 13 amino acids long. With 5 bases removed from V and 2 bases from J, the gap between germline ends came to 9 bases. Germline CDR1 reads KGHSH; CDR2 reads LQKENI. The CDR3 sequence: CASSSRMQETQYF. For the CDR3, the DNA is TGTGCCAGCTCATCGCGGATGCAAGAGACCCAGTACTTC.

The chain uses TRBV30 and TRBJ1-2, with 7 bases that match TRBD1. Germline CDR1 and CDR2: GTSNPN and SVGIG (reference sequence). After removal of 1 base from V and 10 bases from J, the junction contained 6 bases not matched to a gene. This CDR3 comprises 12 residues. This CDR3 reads CAWSGQGGAYTF. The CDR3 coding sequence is TGTGCCTGGAGTGGCCAGGGGGGAGCCTACACCTTC.

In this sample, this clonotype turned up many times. CDR3 residues: CASSLAGGSSYNEQFF. The CDR3, as DNA: TGTGCCAGCAGCTTAGCGGGAGGTTCCTCCTACAATGAGCAGTTCTTC. J is TRBJ2-1 and V is TRBV6-5, with TRBD2 identical over 10 bases. V gave up 6 bases and J gave up 0 bases; unmatched junction bases: 5. CDR3 length: 16 amino acids. Germline values: CDR1 MNHEY, CDR2 SVGAGI.

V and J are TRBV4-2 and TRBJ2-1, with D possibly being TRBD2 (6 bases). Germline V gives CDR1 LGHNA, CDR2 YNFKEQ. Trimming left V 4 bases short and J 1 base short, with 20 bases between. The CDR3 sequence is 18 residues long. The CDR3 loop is CASSLADPTKISYNEQFF. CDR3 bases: TGTGCCAGCAGCCTAGCGGACCCAACAAAAATTTCCTACAATGAGCAGTTCTTC.

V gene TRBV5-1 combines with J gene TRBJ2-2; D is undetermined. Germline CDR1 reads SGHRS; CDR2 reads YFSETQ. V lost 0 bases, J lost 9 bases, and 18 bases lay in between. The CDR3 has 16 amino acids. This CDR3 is CASSLAAGATPRELFF. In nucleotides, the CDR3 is TGCGCCAGCAGCTTGGCCGCAGGAGCAACCCCTCGGGAGCTGTTTTTT.

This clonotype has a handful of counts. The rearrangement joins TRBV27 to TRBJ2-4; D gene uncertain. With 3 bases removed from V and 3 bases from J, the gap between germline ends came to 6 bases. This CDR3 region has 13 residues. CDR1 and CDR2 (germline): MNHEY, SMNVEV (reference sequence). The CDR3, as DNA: TGTGCCAGCAGTTTCAGCGACAAAAACATTCAGTACTTC. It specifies CASSFSDKNIQYF.

CDR3 sequence: CATSLGGWYGYTF. CDR3 coding DNA: TGTGCCACCAGCTTAGGGGGGTGGTATGGCTACACCTTC. The V call is TRBV15, the J call TRBJ1-2; tentatively, D is TRBD1 (6 bases). Trimming removed 5 bases from V and 5 bases from J, with 12 bases in between. CDR3 length: 13 residues. Per the germline V gene, CDR1 is LNHNV and CDR2 is YYDKDF (reference sequence).

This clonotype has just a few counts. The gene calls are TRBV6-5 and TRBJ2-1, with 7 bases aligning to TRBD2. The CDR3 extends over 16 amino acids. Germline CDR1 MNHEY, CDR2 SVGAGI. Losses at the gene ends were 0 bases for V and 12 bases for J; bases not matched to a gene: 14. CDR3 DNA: TGTGCCAGCAGTTACTCAAGTCGGGGAGGGTTGCAGGGGCAGTTCTTC. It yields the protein CASSYSSRGGLQGQFF.

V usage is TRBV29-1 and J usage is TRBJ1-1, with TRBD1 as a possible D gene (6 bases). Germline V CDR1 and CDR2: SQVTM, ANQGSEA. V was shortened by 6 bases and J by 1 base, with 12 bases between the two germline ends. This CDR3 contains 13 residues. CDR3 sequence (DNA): TGCAGCGTACAGGGAGGGTGGAACACTGAAGCTTTCTTT. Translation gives CSVQGGWNTEAFF.

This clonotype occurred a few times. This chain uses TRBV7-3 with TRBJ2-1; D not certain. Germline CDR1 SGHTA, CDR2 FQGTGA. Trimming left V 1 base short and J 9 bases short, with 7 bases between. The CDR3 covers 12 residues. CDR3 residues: CASSLNSGEQFF. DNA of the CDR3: TGTGCCAGCAGCTTAAACTCGGGTGAGCAGTTCTTC. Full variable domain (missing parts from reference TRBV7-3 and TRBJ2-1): GAGVSQTPSNKVTEKGKYVELRCDPISGHTALYWYRQSLGQGPEFLIYFQGTGAADDSGLPNDRFFAVRPEGSVSTLKIQRTERGDSAVYLCASSLNSGEQFFGPGTRLTVL.

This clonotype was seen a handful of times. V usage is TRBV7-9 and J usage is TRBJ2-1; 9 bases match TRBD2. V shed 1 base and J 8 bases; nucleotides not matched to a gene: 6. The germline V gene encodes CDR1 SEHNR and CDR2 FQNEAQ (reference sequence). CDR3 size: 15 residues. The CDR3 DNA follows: TGTGCCAGCAGCTTAGTTTCTAGCGGGAATGATGAGCAGTTCTTC. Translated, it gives CASSLVSSGNDEQFF.

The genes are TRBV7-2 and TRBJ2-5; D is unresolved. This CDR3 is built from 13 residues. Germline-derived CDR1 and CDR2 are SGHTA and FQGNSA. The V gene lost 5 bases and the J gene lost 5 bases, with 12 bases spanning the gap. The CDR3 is CASSPRIVETQYF. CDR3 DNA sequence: TGTGCCAGCAGCCCCAGGATCGTGGAGACCCAGTACTTC.

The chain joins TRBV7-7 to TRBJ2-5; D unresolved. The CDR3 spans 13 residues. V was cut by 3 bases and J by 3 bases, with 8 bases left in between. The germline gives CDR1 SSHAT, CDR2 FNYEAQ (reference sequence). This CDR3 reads CASSLNYEETQYF. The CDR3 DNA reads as TGTGCCAGCAGCTTGAACTATGAAGAGACCCAGTACTTC.

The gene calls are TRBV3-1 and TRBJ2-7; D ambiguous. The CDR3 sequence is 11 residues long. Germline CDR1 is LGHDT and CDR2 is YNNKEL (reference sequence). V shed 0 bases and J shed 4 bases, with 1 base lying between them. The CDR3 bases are TGTGCCAGCAGCCAAGAGTACGAGCAGTACTTC. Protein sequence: CASSQEYEQYF.